The source of this T cell receptor (beta chain) is a study of beta chain features in type 1 diabetes (dated by TCRdb to between 2017 and 2018). Context from the whole study: Mean age, gender distribution, total cell number and subset yield were not different between patients and healthy donors. A total of roughly 100 million sorted cells were examined across all samples, and a strong correlation was observed between cell number per subset and RNA yield. In the study, recently diagnosed type 1 diabetes patients and matched healthy donors were compared on the TCRB repertoires of their sorted circulating CD4+ T cell subsets. Naive and central memory subsets were obtained from all 30 or so donors, but regulatory and stem cell-like memory subsets were isolated from only 8 patients and roughly 8 healthy donors.

The germline V gene (reference sequence) provides CDR1 MNHEY and CDR2 SMNVEV. The CDR3, from cysteine to phenylalanine, totals 13 residues. Only the CDR3 region is kept as DNA, spanning 39 bases read in frame from base 1. The V end loses 6 bases and the J end loses 4 bases, and a stretch of 12 bases separates them. General findings and caveats noted by the study authors: Fewer insertions and more nucleotide deletions at VDJ recombination sites were observed in patients with type 1 diabetes, implying thymic rearrangement abnormalities. Because cDNA rather than genomic DNA was sequenced, highly expressing activated cells could have been over-represented, although no difference in activation and CD3 levels was found between groups. A moderate but significant shortening of TCRB CDR3 length was observed in type 1 diabetes patients in all four CD4+ subsets. Naive, central memory and regulatory TCRB repertoires appeared to be more similar among patients than among healthy donors. Only small numbers of individuals were included in the HLA sub-analyses, which left unresolved whether HLA type had any influence on TCRB rearrangement. PCR may preferentially amplify shorter templates, but because patient and control samples were amplified and corrected together, any resulting skew would affect both groups equally.

The High Capacity cDNA Reverse Transcription Kit was used to reverse transcribe all of the isolated RNA, meaning that expressed TCRB transcripts were what got sequenced. Naive, central memory and regulatory T cell samples underwent deep immunoSEQ sequencing, averaging around 3.9 million total reads per sample. Sorted cells were lysed in RLT buffer and RNA was extracted with DNase-treated RNeasy Micro or Mini kits, depending on cell number. Each cell subset was processed separately to prevent cross-contamination, with patient and healthy donor samples processed together. TCRB sequences were amplified from cDNA with the immunoSEQ multiplex PCR, producing 87-bp fragments spanning the CDR3 region. Amplicons were sequenced on the Illumina HiSeq platform. On the authors' methods: PCR bias was corrected computationally using synthetic template baselines, and reads within Hamming distance 2 were collapsed, with unmergeable singletons discarded. Reads were aligned to IMGT to assign V, D and J genes, CDR3 length, and insertions or deletions at six rearrangement sites. Within each subset, clonotype counts were normalized to sorted cell number, and only after that were true diversity and Gini coefficients computed with the tcR R package. Repertoire sharing was quantified using the overlap coefficient calculated on TCRB nucleotide sequences. Out-of-frame TCRB sequences from naive cells were analyzed as a proxy for the pre-selection repertoire. Sourced from immuneACCESS, this table was stored by TCRdb with only in-frame sequences that have V and J called. A share of the clones is absent; for the studies checked, an unresolved V gene accounts for under half, and the remainder has no known explanation. V and J calls and clone size are given by that table; D and trimming were obtained from the DNA. Across this sample there are 450,000 to 600,000 clones, with approximately 31% seen only once. The biggest ten clones account for around 0.065% of the sample.

Each donor gave one peripheral blood draw, averaging around 0.11 L, which was collected into heparinised tubes. Naive, central memory, regulatory and stem cell-like memory CD4+ T cells were sorted on a BD FACSAria II using a panel including CD45RO, CCR7, CD25, CD127, CD95 and CD27. Every sorted population had a purity above 95%. PBMCs were isolated immediately by Lymphoprep density gradient centrifugation and stained directly without culture. So that batch effects would be minimized, each experiment stained and sorted samples in pairs, pairing one healthy donor with one patient. Worth noting for this clone: What antigen it recognizes has not been identified. No much larger clone is present one base from it, and per-base qualities are unavailable.

This TCR was recovered from a man younger than 30 in good health. The chain was built from TRBV27 and TRBJ1-1; the best D guess is TRBD1, with 6 bases matching. The sequenced sample consisted of naive CD4+ T cells from blood. In light of the paper, this sample's cell subset or site label describes: true naive CD4+ T cells. CDR3 protein: CASSLNRATEAFF. The bases are TGTGCCAGCAGCCTCAACAGGGCCACTGAAGCTTTCTTT.